This T cell receptor (beta chain) was observed in a study of cytomegalovirus exposure and HLA in healthy donors. This PCR relied on a set of 60 Vbeta primers and 13 Jbeta primers. Data came from immunoSEQ multiplex PCR; TCRdb stores just in-frame clones and leaves some out. The sample carries about 90,000 clones, roughly 74% recorded once. The table lists this clone with many counts. Antigen specificity is unknown. Study findings and constraints: Later on, an analysis showed TCR association rates differing by HLA locus, with DRB1 the most and HLA-C the fewest.

Germline V gene lookup returns CDR1 MRHNA and CDR2 SNTAGT. V lost 6 bases to trimming and J lost 2 bases, with 10 bases between them. The length of the CDR3 is 13 residues. Input material: PBMCs. The chain couples TRBV6-4 to TRBJ1-1; tentative D call: TRBD1 (5 bases). The clonotype comes from a woman under 30 in good health and CMV-seropositive. This CDR3 reads CASSQDSNTEAFF. CDR3 nucleotide sequence: TGTGCCAGCAGCCAAGACAGCAACACTGAAGCTTTCTTT.